What follows describes a single TCR beta chain. Only a few counts were recorded for this clone. Its antigen has not been determined. The sample holds no much larger clone one base away, and base qualities are not on file. Other nucleotide sequences from this sample produce the same CDR3. The entire isolated RNA was reverse transcribed using the High Capacity cDNA Reverse Transcription Kit, and thus expressed TCRB transcripts were sequenced. Deep immunoSEQ sequencing was applied to naive, central memory and regulatory T cell samples, giving an average of about 3.7 million total reads per sample. After sorted cells were lysed in RLT buffer, RNA was extracted with DNase-treated RNeasy Micro or Mini kits, with the choice depending on cell number. To prevent cross-contamination, every cell subset was processed on its own, while patient and healthy donor samples were processed together. Using the immunoSEQ multiplex PCR, TCRB sequences were amplified from cDNA into 87-bp fragments spanning the CDR3 region. Amplicons were sequenced on the Illumina HiSeq platform. Turning to the authors' computational methods: PCR bias was computationally corrected using synthetic template baselines, reads within Hamming distance 2 were collapsed, and singletons that could not be merged were discarded. Reads were aligned to IMGT to assign V, D and J genes, CDR3 length, and insertions or deletions at six rearrangement sites. Within each subset, clonotype counts were normalized to sorted cell number, and only after that were true diversity and Gini coefficients computed with the tcR R package. The overlap coefficient, calculated on TCRB nucleotide sequences, was used to quantify repertoire sharing. TCRdb obtained this table from immuneACCESS and retained in-frame rearrangements with V and J assigned. These tables miss some clones; where compared with another copy, unresolved V genes account for less than half of the shortfall, and the remainder is unexplained. From that table come the V and J calls and clone size; the DNA was used to work out D and trimming. The sample contains more than 100,000 clones, roughly 10% of them found a single time. The top ten clones comprise under 0.9% of the sample.

This record belongs to a study of beta chain features in type 1 diabetes (dated by TCRdb to between 2017 and 2018). With regard to the full study: Patients and healthy donors did not differ in mean age, gender distribution, total cell number or subset yield. Naive and central memory subsets were obtained from all 30 or so donors, but regulatory and stem cell-like memory subsets were isolated from only 8 patients and 8 healthy donors. A total of under 120,000,000 sorted cells were examined across all samples, and RNA yield correlated strongly with the number of cells per subset. In the study, TCRB repertoires of sorted circulating CD4+ T cell subsets from recently diagnosed type 1 diabetes patients were compared with those of matched healthy donors. The investigation overall reported the following: At VDJ recombination sites, patients with type 1 diabetes made fewer insertions and deleted more nucleotides, a pattern implying thymic rearrangement abnormalities. Only small numbers of individuals were included in the HLA sub-analyses, which left unresolved whether HLA type had any influence on TCRB rearrangement. Shorter templates might be favored by PCR, yet because patient and control samples were amplified and corrected together, any such skew would affect both groups equally. Because cDNA rather than genomic DNA was sequenced, highly expressing activated cells could have been over-represented, although no difference in activation and CD3 levels was found between groups. In all four CD4+ subsets, TCRB CDR3 length was moderately but significantly shorter in type 1 diabetes patients. The naive, central memory and regulatory TCRB repertoires appeared to resemble one another more closely among patients than among healthy donors.

From each donor, a single peripheral blood sample of roughly 0.11 L on average was drawn into heparinised tubes. Using a panel that included CD45RO, CCR7, CD25, CD127, CD95 and CD27, naive, central memory, regulatory and stem cell-like memory CD4+ T cells were sorted on a BD FACSAria II. A purity above 98% was achieved for all sorted populations. PBMCs were separated immediately by Lymphoprep density gradient centrifugation and were stained directly, without being cultured. To minimize batch effects, samples were stained and sorted in pairs, one healthy donor with one patient per experiment. The CDR3 covers 14 residues, taking in both the cysteine and the phenylalanine. The DNA shown is the 42-base CDR3, in frame from base 1. Via the germline V gene, CDR1 is SGHTA and CDR2 FQGNSA. A distance of 5 bases separates the germline ends of V and J, which lose 1 base and 0 bases respectively.

Rearrangement joined TRBV7-2 to TRBJ2-3; 5 matching bases give a weak D call of TRBD2. Sequenced: central memory CD4+ T cells from blood. The TCR was taken from a man in his thirties or forties with type 1 diabetes. The nucleotide sequence is TGTGCCAGCAGCTTAGGACTAAGCACAGATACGCAGTATTTT. This is translated as CASSLGLSTDTQYF.